The clone carrying this T cell receptor beta chain occurred a few times. Its matching antigen is unknown. Germline lookup yields CDR1 SGHKS and CDR2 YYEKEE (reference sequence). CDR3 length: 13 residues. V was shortened by 1 base and J by 2 bases, with 6 bases between the two germline ends. The sample belongs to a study of TIL therapy for anti-PD-1-resistant metastatic lung cancer. The study's findings and limits: Many TIL product clones were absent from baseline tumor, suggesting clonal contraction.

This was the immunoSEQ v3 assay. Survey-level samples got approximately 1.8 million read pairs; deep-level samples got about 5-6 million. Libraries were prepared by immunoSEQ multiplex PCR; TCRdb keeps only in-frame clonotypes and omits some of them. The sample lists about 5,100 clones; under 70% were seen once. Sample time point: pre-treatment sample, taken before nivolumab and TIL therapy. The tumor samples were excised metastases, mostly pleural nodules or supraclavicular lymph nodes. Adults with stage 4 NSCLC were enrolled in a phase I trial. This sequence was found in a man aged 65 to 85 with non-small cell lung cancer. V is TRBV5-5 and J is TRBJ1-1, with D unclear. The sequencing here drew on tumor tissue, taken at baseline. CDR3 sequence reads: CASSLQRNTEAFF. CDR3 nucleotides: TGTGCCAGCAGCTTGCAACGAAACACTGAAGCTTTCTTT.